The clone carrying this T cell receptor (beta chain) qualifies as medium-sized. The sample holds other DNA sequences that translate to the same CDR3. The germline V gene encodes CDR1 SGHRS and CDR2 YFSETQ. With 4 bases removed from V and 0 bases from J, the gap between germline ends came to 10 bases. This CDR3 comprises 14 residues. This sample is part of a study of blood T cell repertoires in COVID-19. About the research overall: The cDNA or gDNA used as material had been derived from T cells, B-cell-depleted T cells, or PBMCs.

Sequenced by immunoSEQ multiplex PCR; TCRdb stores in-frame clones only, minus some. The sample lists more than 65,000 clones, 90% to 95% seen once, with more than 7% in the top ten. The receptor was isolated from a human donor in a cohort sampled during active COVID-19. The chain employs TRBV5-1 and TRBJ1-1; perhaps TRBD1 as D (6 bases). Sequencing input: peripheral blood. Written as DNA, the CDR3 is TGCGCCAGCAGCCCAGGGACACTGAACACTGAAGCTTTCTTT. It is translated as CASSPGTLNTEAFF.